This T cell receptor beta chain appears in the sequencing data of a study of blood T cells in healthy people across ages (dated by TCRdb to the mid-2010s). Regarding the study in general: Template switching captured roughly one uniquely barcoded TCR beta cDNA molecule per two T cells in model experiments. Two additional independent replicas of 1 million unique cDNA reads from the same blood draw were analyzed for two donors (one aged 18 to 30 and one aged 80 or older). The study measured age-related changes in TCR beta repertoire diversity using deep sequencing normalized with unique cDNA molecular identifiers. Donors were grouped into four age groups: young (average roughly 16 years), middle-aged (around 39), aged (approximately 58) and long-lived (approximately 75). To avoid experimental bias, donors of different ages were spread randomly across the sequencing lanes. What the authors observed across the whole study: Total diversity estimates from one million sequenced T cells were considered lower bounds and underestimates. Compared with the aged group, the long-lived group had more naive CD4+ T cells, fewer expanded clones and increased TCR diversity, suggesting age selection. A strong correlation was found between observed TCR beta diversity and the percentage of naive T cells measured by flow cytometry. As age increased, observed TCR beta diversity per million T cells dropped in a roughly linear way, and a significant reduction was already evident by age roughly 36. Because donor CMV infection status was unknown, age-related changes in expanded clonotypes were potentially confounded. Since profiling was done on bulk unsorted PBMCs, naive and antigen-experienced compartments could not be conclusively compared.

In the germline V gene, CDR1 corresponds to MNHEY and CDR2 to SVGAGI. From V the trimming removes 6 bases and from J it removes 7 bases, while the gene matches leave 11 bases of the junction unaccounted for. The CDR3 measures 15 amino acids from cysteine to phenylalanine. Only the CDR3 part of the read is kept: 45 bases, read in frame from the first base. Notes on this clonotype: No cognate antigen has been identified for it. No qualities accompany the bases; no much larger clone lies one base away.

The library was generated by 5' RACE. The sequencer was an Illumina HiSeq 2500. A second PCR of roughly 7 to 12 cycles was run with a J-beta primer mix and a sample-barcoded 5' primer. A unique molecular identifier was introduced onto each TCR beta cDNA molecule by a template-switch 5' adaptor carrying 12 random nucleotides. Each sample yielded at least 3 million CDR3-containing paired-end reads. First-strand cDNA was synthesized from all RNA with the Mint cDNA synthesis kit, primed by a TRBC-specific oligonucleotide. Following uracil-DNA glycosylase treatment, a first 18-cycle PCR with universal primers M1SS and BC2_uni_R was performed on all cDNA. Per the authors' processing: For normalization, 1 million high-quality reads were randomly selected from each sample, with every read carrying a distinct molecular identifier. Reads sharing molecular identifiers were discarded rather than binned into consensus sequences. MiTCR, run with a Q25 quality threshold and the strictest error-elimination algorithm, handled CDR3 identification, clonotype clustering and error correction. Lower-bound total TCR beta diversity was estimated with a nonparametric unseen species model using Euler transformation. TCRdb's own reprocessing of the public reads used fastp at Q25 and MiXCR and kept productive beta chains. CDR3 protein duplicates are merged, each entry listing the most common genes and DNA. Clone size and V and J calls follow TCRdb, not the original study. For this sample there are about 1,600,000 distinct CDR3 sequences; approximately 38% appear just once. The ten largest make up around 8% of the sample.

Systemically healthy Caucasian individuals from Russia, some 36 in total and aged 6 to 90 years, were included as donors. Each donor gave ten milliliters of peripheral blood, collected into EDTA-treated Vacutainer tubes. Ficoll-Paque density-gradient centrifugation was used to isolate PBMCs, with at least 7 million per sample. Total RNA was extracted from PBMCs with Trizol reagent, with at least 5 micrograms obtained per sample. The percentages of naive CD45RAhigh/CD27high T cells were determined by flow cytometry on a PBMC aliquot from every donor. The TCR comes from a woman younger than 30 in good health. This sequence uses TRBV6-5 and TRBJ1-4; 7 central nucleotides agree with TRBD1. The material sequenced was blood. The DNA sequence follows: TGTGCCAGCAGCTCCCTCAGACAGGGAGTTGAAAAACTGTTTTTT. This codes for CASSSLRQGVEKLFF.